This passage covers 4 T cell receptor beta chains from one sample sequenced in a study of blood T cell repertoires in COVID-19. Produced via immunoSEQ multiplex PCR; TCRdb's table is partial and in-frame only. In the table there are some 60,000 clones, 70% to 90% of which are singletons. The sample consisted of peripheral blood. The receptor set was obtained from a human donor with active COVID-19. The donor label of this sample is uncertain.

The chain links TRBV7-2 to TRBJ2-3; 12 bases are a match to TRBD2. The CDR3 covers 16 residues. V shed 2 bases and J 2 bases; nucleotides not matched to a gene: 2. Germline lookup yields CDR1 SGHTA and CDR2 FQGNSA. The CDR3: CASSLLAGGFTDTQYF. CDR3 in DNA: TGTGCCAGCAGCTTACTAGCGGGAGGGTTCACAGATACGCAGTATTTT.

The rearrangement uses TRBV3-1 (or the pseudogene TRBV3-2) and TRBJ1-1; D call uncertain. Trimming pared 0 bases from V and 6 bases from J, leaving 5 bases between. This CDR3 contains 12 residues. Germline-derived CDR1 and CDR2 are LGHDT and YNNKEL (reference sequence). This CDR3 is CASSQDISEAFF. The CDR3 DNA is TGTGCCAGCAGCCAAGATATCTCTGAAGCTTTCTTT.

V is TRBV6-4 and J is TRBJ1-3; no firm D call. Germline V lookup: CDR1 MRHNA, CDR2 SNTAGT. V gave up 3 bases and J gave up 2 bases, with 11 bases separating them. The CDR3 loop spans 15 amino acids. This CDR3 reads CASSDSAGAGNTIYF. CDR3 nucleotide sequence: TGTGCCAGCAGTGATTCTGCTGGAGCTGGAAACACCATATATTTT.

The rearrangement joins TRBV12-3 or TRBV12-4 to TRBJ1-6; TRBD1 matches at 7 bases. V shed 6 bases, J shed 6 bases, and the junction held 2 bases outside the gene matches. This CDR3 is 13 amino acids long. The CDR3 loop is CASRGTANSPLHF. DNA of the CDR3: TGTGCCAGCAGAGGGACAGCTAATTCACCCCTCCACTTT.